This T cell receptor beta chain emerged from a study of blood T cell repertoires in COVID-19. Looking at the study overall: There were acute and convalescent COVID-19 samples, and they came from the United States, Italy and Spain. PBMCs, B-cell-depleted T cells, or T cells were the source of the cDNA or gDNA that made up the material.

CDR1 is SQVTM and CDR2 is ANQGSEA in the germline V gene. Trimming pared 7 bases from V and 6 bases from J, leaving 14 bases between. This CDR3 contains 12 residues. Study processing details: Reference gene primer amplification gave estimated nucleated cell counts. Profiling relied on immunoSEQ multiplex PCR, and the TCRdb table lists in-frame clones only, not all of them. V and J calls and clone size are given by that table; D and trimming were obtained from the DNA. The sample yields around 250,000 clones, around 86% seen once. Material: peripheral blood. The source is a woman between 25 and 40 years old with active or convalescent COVID-19. The genes are TRBV29-1 and TRBJ2-3; D is perhaps TRBD2 (6 bases). The CDR3 DNA sequence: TGCAGCGCACCTCTTGGGGGGGATACGCAGTATTTT. This sequence encodes CSAPLGGDTQYF.